This TCR beta chain was profiled in a study of blood T cell repertoires in COVID-19. Study details: The United States, Italy and Spain supplied acute and convalescent COVID-19 samples. T cells, B-cell-depleted T cells, or PBMCs supplied cDNA or gDNA.

Under the authors' procedure: How many nucleated cells were present was estimated from reference gene primer amplification. Data came from immunoSEQ multiplex PCR; TCRdb stores just in-frame clones and leaves some out. For V, J and clone size, that table is used; D and trimming come from the DNA. The data hold more than 65,000 clones, with 82% observed a single time. The germline CDR1 and CDR2 sequences are LNHNV and YYDKDF (reference sequence). Trimming at V came to 6 bases and at J to 2 bases, leaving 10 bases not matched to a gene. The CDR3 has 16 residues. The sequence was collected from a human donor in a cohort sampled during active COVID-19. The chain links TRBV15 to TRBJ2-3; the match to TRBD2 covers 8 bases. Sample: peripheral blood. CDR3 loop: CATRGTGGGFTDTQYF. The CDR3, as DNA: TGTGCCACCAGAGGAACGGGGGGGGGCTTCACAGATACGCAGTATTTT.